This T cell receptor (beta chain) originates from a study of early T cells in non-severe SARS-CoV-2 infection. J was trimmed by 5 bases and V by 5 bases; bases with no gene match: 11. CDR3 length equals 15 residues. Unique molecular identifier tags were affixed to discrete cDNA molecules. TCRdb reprocessed the 5' RACE reads with MiXCR, giving one entry per CDR3 protein. Among some 83,000 distinct CDR3 sequences, under 11% were seen once, and the ten largest hold approximately 8%. The gene calls are TRBV12-3 or TRBV12-4 and TRBJ2-5; 7 bases map to TRBD1. This receptor was taken from an adult who was a healthcare worker with PCR-confirmed SARS-CoV-2 infection or an uninfected control (not recorded which). Specimen: whole blood, collected at baseline. The CDR3 region is CASSVNDRAIETQYF. The CDR3, as DNA: TGTGCCAGCAGTGTTAACGACAGGGCGATTGAGACCCAGTACTTC.